Reported below is one T cell receptor beta chain. Its antigen remains unknown. This sample is part of a study of beta chain features in type 1 diabetes. Study-wide results and limits: Moderate but significant shortening of TCRB CDR3s was recorded in all four CD4+ subsets from Type 1 diabetes patients.

Investigators reverse transcribed all isolated RNA, so they sequenced expressed TCRB transcripts. Using immunoSEQ multiplex PCR, the repertoire was profiled, and TCRdb retains in-frame clones only, with some absent. The profile covers a few hundred thousand clones, with roughly 14% appearing a single time and 0.019% taken by the ten largest. With V trimmed by 2 bases and J by 7 bases, 2 bases remained unmatched. The CDR3 contains 13 residues. CDR1 is SGHRS and CDR2 is YFSETQ in the germline V gene. Source material: naive CD4+ T cells from blood. V gene TRBV5-1 combines with J gene TRBJ1-1; TRBD1 matches at 10 bases. The sequence derives from a man under 40 with type 1 diabetes. DNA of the CDR3: TGCGCCAGCAGCTTAAGGGACAGGGGTGAAGCTTTCTTT. Amino acids: CASSLRDRGEAFF.